This is a list of T cell receptor beta chains from one sample in a study of CD8 T cells in ankylosing spondylitis. TCRdb passed the 5' RACE reads through MiXCR, listing each CDR3 protein once. There are some 700,000 distinct CDR3 sequences in the sample; under 20% occur only once, and around a fifth lies in the top ten. What was sequenced was blood, either unsorted or a sorted T cell fraction (not recorded which). The receptors were gathered from a male donor with ankylosing spondylitis. Both conserved end residues are part of each CDR3. A D gene is named only where the DNA matches it firmly. Some rows mark clone size as missing; the rest say once, few, many or name a class of expanded clone.

D,J,V,size,CDR3,DNA
NA,TRBJ2-7,TRBV30,NA,CAWSDRWGNVYEQYF,TGTGCCTGGAGTGACAGGTGGGGAAACGTATACGAGCAGTACTTC
NA,TRBJ2-5,TRBV28,NA,CASREGTETQYF,TGTGCCAGCAGGGAAGGGACGGAGACCCAGTACTTC
TRBD1,TRBJ2-4,TRBV5-1,NA,CASSLAPNRGQVLGIQYF,TGCGCCAGCAGCTTGGCTCCCAACAGGGGGCAAGTCCTAGGCATTCAGTACTTC
NA,TRBJ1-1,TRBV28,NA,CASSRRGWGHTEAFF,TGTGCCAGCAGCCGAAGAGGGTGGGGGCACACTGAAGCTTTCTTT
NA,TRBJ1-1,TRBV29-1,NA,CSVIEQAGEAFF,TGCAGCGTTATAGAACAGGCTGGTGAAGCTTTCTTT
NA,TRBJ1-4,TRBV12-3/TRBV12-4,few,CASSKGGLSNEKLFF,TGTGCCAGCAGTAAAGGGGGTCTATCTAATGAAAAACTGTTTTTT
NA,TRBJ2-5,TRBV7-2,NA,CASSLGSKGETQYF,TGTGCCAGCAGCTTAGGAAGCAAAGGGGAGACCCAGTACTTC
TRBD2,TRBJ2-5,TRBV4-1,many,CASSRSLATEETQYF,TGCGCCAGCAGCCGTTCACTAGCGACGGAAGAGACCCAGTACTTC
NA,TRBJ1-1,TRBV4-1,few,CASSQEWGTEAFF,TGCGCCAGCAGCCAAGAATGGGGTACTGAAGCTTTCTTT
NA,TRBJ1-5,TRBV28,NA,CASVWRFSNQPQHF,TGTGCCAGCGTATGGAGGTTTAGCAATCAGCCCCAGCATTTT
NA,TRBJ2-2,TRBV5-1,few,CASSLDQGGTGELFF,TGCGCCAGCAGCTTGGACCAGGGTGGTACCGGGGAGCTGTTTTTT
TRBD1,TRBJ2-3,TRBV5-1,NA,CASSLYGEGAADTQYF,TGCGCCAGCAGCTTGTACGGAGAGGGGGCGGCAGATACGCAGTATTTT
NA,TRBJ1-6,TRBV6-5,NA,CASSYRDGSPLHF,TGTGCCAGCAGTTACAGGGATGGGTCACCCCTCCACTTT
NA,TRBJ2-1,TRBV6-5,NA,CASSDSLYRVNEQFF,TGTGCCAGCAGTGACTCCCTTTACAGGGTTAATGAGCAGTTCTTC
NA,TRBJ1-6,TRBV4-2,NA,CASSLTGAPGSYGSPLHF,TGTGCCAGCAGCCTAACCGGGGCCCCCGGTTCCTATGGTTCACCCCTCCACTTT
NA,TRBJ1-3,TRBV5-1,NA,CASSPPGRGIYF,TGCGCCAGCAGCCCACCCGGGAGAGGCATATATTTT
NA,TRBJ1-4,TRBV18,NA,CASSPGSSVEKLFF,TGTGCCAGCTCACCGGGGAGTTCGGTCGAAAAACTGTTTTTT
NA,TRBJ2-2,TRBV15,few,CATSRDLAAANTGELFF,TGTGCCACCAGCAGAGATTTAGCGGCAGCGAACACCGGGGAGCTGTTTTTT
NA,TRBJ1-4,TRBV28,NA,CASGGYHEKLFF,TGTGCCAGCGGGGGATATCATGAAAAACTGTTTTTT
NA,TRBJ2-1,TRBV7-9,many,CASSIQGPYNEQFF,TGTGCCAGCAGCATACAGGGACCTTACAATGAGCAGTTCTTC